These 31 T cell receptor beta chains share one sample of origin, sequenced in a study of regulatory dendritic cells for organ transplantation. What these receptors recognize is not known. TCRdb's copy holds only in-frame clones and misses some; the assay was immunoSEQ multiplex PCR. The sample lists thousands of clones; just under 60% were seen once. Sorted T cells were CFSE-labeled and cultured 5 days with allogeneic regulatory or mature dendritic cells at 1:10. Sample: memory CD8+ T cells from blood cultured with dendritic cells. Regarding subset: CD45RO+ memory T cells. The receptors come from a human donor in good health.

The rearrangement joins TRBV6-6 to TRBJ2-7; the match to TRBD1 covers 12 bases. V was clipped by 4 bases and J by 6 bases; unmatched bases: 10. Per the germline V gene, CDR1 is MNHNY and CDR2 is SVGAGI (reference sequence). The length of the CDR3 is 16 residues. This CDR3 reads CASSWPGQGAIGEQYF. The CDR3, as DNA: TGTGCCAGCAGTTGGCCGGGACAGGGGGCGATCGGCGAGCAGTACTTC.

This clone is labeled hyperexpanded (1% or more). CDR3 sequence (DNA): TGTGCCAGCAGAGAGAGGGGAGGGACTACCAATGAGCAGTTCTTC. Encoded protein: CASRERGGTTNEQFF. This rearrangement joins TRBV11-3 to TRBJ2-1; 7 bases map to TRBD2. Per the germline V gene, CDR1 is SGHNT and CDR2 is YENEEA. After removal of 6 bases from V and 6 bases from J, the junction contained 11 bases not matched to a gene. The CDR3 length is 15 residues.

The chain has TRBV5-6 and TRBJ1-5; D possibly corresponds to TRBD1 (6 bases). V was trimmed by 4 bases and J by 5 bases, leaving 10 bases between them. The CDR3 length is 13 residues. Germline assignment: CDR1 SGHDT and CDR2 YYEEEE. The CDR3 region has the DNA TGTGCCAGCAGCAGCGGACAGTATCAGCCCCAGCATTTT. Its protein is CASSSGQYQPQHF.

V and J are TRBV5-6 and TRBJ1-3; no clear D gene. This CDR3 is built from 15 residues. Germline loops: CDR1 SGHDT, CDR2 YYEEEE. The V end was cut by 0 bases, the J end by 0 bases, with 7 bases between. The CDR3 DNA reads as TGTGCCAGCAGCTTGGGGAGCCTCTCTGGAAACACCATATATTTT. Amino acid sequence: CASSLGSLSGNTIYF.

This chain joins TRBV5-6 and TRBJ1-1, with TRBD1 matching 10 bases. CDR1 and CDR2 (germline): SGHDT, YYEEEE. The trim removed 3 bases at V and 0 bases at J, leaving 11 bases unmatched. The CDR3 sequence is 18 residues long. DNA of the CDR3: TGTGCCAGCAGCTCCTTCGGGACAGGGGAAAACATGAACACTGAAGCTTTCTTT. This encodes CASSSFGTGENMNTEAFF.

The CDR3 loop is CASSVDRGRAGIQETQYF. CDR3 nucleotides: TGTGCCAGTAGTGTCGACAGGGGGCGGGCAGGGATTCAAGAGACCCAGTACTTC. The genes are TRBV19 and TRBJ2-5, with 10 positions matching TRBD1. This CDR3 is 18 amino acids long. V shed 5 bases and J 2 bases; nucleotides not matched to a gene: 14. Germline V gene sequence: CDR1 LNHDA, CDR2 SQIVND (reference sequence).

This clone is categorized as large. The genes are TRBV10-2 and TRBJ1-2; TRBD1 is a possible D gene (5 bases). Trimming pared 3 bases from V and 3 bases from J, leaving 14 bases between. This CDR3 region has 15 residues. Per germline, CDR1 WSHSY and CDR2 SAAADI. The CDR3 sequence: CASSEGQGHYYGYTF. The CDR3 DNA follows: TGCGCCAGCAGTGAAGGGCAGGGTCACTACTATGGCTACACCTTC.

This clone was detected a few times. Being one base from a much bigger clone, this may be a read error. This sample also contains other DNA sequences that code for the same CDR3. J is TRBJ2-2 and V is TRBV7-9; TRBD2 is a possible D gene (5 bases). Trimming cost V 3 bases and J 5 bases, with 10 bases left between them. The germline gives CDR1 SEHNR, CDR2 FQNEAQ (reference sequence). The CDR3 covers 14 residues. CDR3 in amino acids: CASSLTPGTGELFF. The CDR3 region has the DNA TGTGCCAGCAGCTTGACACCGGGGACCGGGGAGCTGTTTTTT. Filled out from reference TRBV7-9 and TRBJ2-2, the complete variable domain reads DTGVSQNPRHKITKRGQNVTFRCDPISEHNRLYWYRQTLGQGPEFLTYFQNEAQLEKSRLLSDRFSAERPKGSFSTLEIQRTEQGDSAMYLCASSLTPGTGELFFGEGSRLTVL.

This clone has only a few counts. J is TRBJ1-2 and V is TRBV29-1, with a possible D match to TRBD1 (6 bases). The germline CDR1 and CDR2 sequences are SQVTM and ANQGSEA. There are 16 residues in the CDR3. Trimming removed 1 base from V and 7 bases from J, with 22 bases in between. CDR3 loop: CSVEGGGRNDGLGYTF. CDR3 nucleotide sequence: TGCAGCGTTGAAGGTGGGGGCAGAAACGACGGACTTGGCTACACCTTC.

The rearrangement links TRBV6-1 to TRBJ2-1; TRBD1 is a possible D gene (5 bases). The CDR3 consists of 15 residues. V was cut by 0 bases and J by 4 bases, with 10 bases left in between. The germline gives CDR1 MNHNS, CDR2 SASEGT. CDR3 coding DNA: TGTGCCAGCAGTGAAGCCCAGGGAACATACAATGAGCAGTTCTTC. This gives the protein CASSEAQGTYNEQFF.

Judged by abundance, this clone is large. V usage is TRBV30 and J usage is TRBJ1-1; TRBD1 matches at 7 bases. This CDR3 region has 18 residues. The V segment lost 0 bases and the J segment 6 bases; nucleotides outside the gene matches: 19. Germline V CDR1 and CDR2: GTSNPN, SVGIG (reference sequence). CDR3 loop: CAWSVPQTGPIRHSEAFF. CDR3 DNA: TGTGCCTGGAGTGTACCGCAGACAGGGCCTATTAGGCACTCTGAAGCTTTCTTT.

This clone was counted between two and nine times. The chain has TRBV11-1 and TRBJ2-5; 7 bases agree with TRBD2. Germline V gene data show CDR1 as SGHAT and CDR2 as FQDESV (reference sequence). Losses at the gene ends were 1 base for V and 3 bases for J; bases not matched to a gene: 11. The CDR3 loop spans 17 amino acids. The CDR3 nucleotides are TGTGCCAGCAGCTTAGGGTGGGAGGGACCTGTGGAAGAGACCCAGTACTTC. Protein sequence: CASSLGWEGPVEETQYF. Complete variable domain (other parts from reference TRBV11-1 and TRBJ2-5): EAEVAQSPRYKITEKSQAVAFWCDPISGHATLYWYRQILGQGPELLVQFQDESVVDDSQLPKDRFSAERLKGVDSTLKIQPAELGDSAMYLCASSLGWEGPVEETQYFGPGTRLLVL.

The CDR3 bases are TGTGCCAGCAGCCCTGGGGGGGCTGAAGCTTTCTTT. Translation gives CASSPGGAEAFF. The chain has TRBV7-8 and TRBJ1-1; perhaps TRBD1 as D (5 bases). The ends were cut back, 5 bases at V and 6 bases at J, with 10 bases in the middle. Germline CDR1 reads SGHVS; CDR2 reads FQNEAQ. This CDR3 is built from 12 residues.

This clone was picked up one time. The genes are TRBV29-1 and TRBJ2-1, with D tentatively TRBD1 (6 bases). V was clipped by 8 bases and J by 8 bases, with 16 bases between them. Germline V gene sequence: CDR1 SQVTM, CDR2 ANQGSEA. This CDR3 is 12 amino acids long. CDR3 nucleotides: TGCAGCATCAAAAAGGGGGTCGATGAGCAGTTCTTC. Translated: CSIKKGVDEQFF.

The rearrangement uses TRBV7-2 and TRBJ1-2; D is possibly TRBD1 (6 bases). The CDR3 extends over 16 amino acids. CDR1 SGHTA and CDR2 FQGNSA come from the germline V gene. The ends were cut back, 5 bases at V and 4 bases at J, with 20 bases in the middle. As DNA, the CDR3 is TGTGCCAGCAGCCCCGCCCCCCCGGACAGACGCTATGGCTACACCTTC. It specifies CASSPAPPDRRYGYTF.

This clone has more than one count but fewer than ten. The chain links TRBV10-3 to TRBJ1-2; D is unresolved. The V end was cut by 2 bases, the J end by 9 bases, with 16 bases between. This CDR3 has 14 amino acids. Germline assignment: CDR1 ENHRY and CDR2 SYGVKD. In nucleotides, the CDR3 is TGTGCCATCAGTGAGGGGCAGGTTGGCATTAGCTACACCTTC. It codes for CAISEGQVGISYTF.

The chain combines TRBV28 with TRBJ1-1; no reliable D call. The CDR3 is made up of 16 amino acids. Per germline, CDR1 MDHEN and CDR2 SYDVKM. Trimming cost V 2 bases and J 1 base, with 14 bases left between them. CDR3 in amino acids: CASSLQSTYQNTEAFF. DNA for the CDR3: TGTGCCAGCAGTTTACAATCGACTTACCAGAACACTGAAGCTTTCTTT.

The gene calls are TRBV6-1 and TRBJ1-5, with 7 bases matching TRBD1. The CDR3 runs 13 residues. The germline gives CDR1 MNHNS, CDR2 SASEGT. V lost 8 bases to trimming and J lost 2 bases; unmatched junction nucleotides: 3. The CDR3: CASWDSGNQPQHF. DNA of the CDR3: TGTGCCAGCTGGGACAGCGGCAATCAGCCCCAGCATTTT.

The chain combines TRBV14 with TRBJ2-1; 7 bases match TRBD2. CDR3 length: 14 amino acids. The germline V gene encodes CDR1 SGHDN and CDR2 FVKESK. Losses at the gene ends were 4 bases for V and 6 bases for J; bases not matched to a gene: 6. The CDR3 loop reads CASSRRDYLNEQFF. In DNA form, the CDR3 reads TGTGCCAGCAGCCGCCGGGACTACCTCAATGAGCAGTTCTTC.

This clone has only a few counts. The chain has TRBV7-9 and TRBJ1-2; D is ambiguous. The CDR3 spans 13 residues. Trimming left V 6 bases short and J 6 bases short, with 14 bases between. The germline gives CDR1 SEHNR, CDR2 FQNEAQ (reference sequence). CDR3: CASSHTSQDGYTF. In nucleotides, the CDR3 is TGTGCCAGCAGTCATACTAGCCAAGATGGCTACACCTTC.

This sequence joins TRBV9 and TRBJ2-7, with a tentative D call TRBD1 (6 bases). Trimming left V 4 bases short and J 2 bases short, with 16 bases between. CDR1 and CDR2 (germline): SGDLS, YYNGEE. The CDR3 is made up of 15 amino acids. The DNA for the CDR3 is TGTGCCAGCAGCTACCGGGACACACTACCCTACGAGCAGTACTTC. This codes for CASSYRDTLPYEQYF.

This clone has more than one count but fewer than ten. The chain joins TRBV28 to TRBJ2-3; D is ambiguous. Germline V gene data show CDR1 as MDHEN and CDR2 as SYDVKM. The CDR3 runs to 15 residues. Trimming removed 6 bases at V and 2 bases at J, with 15 bases between. The CDR3 DNA reads as TGTGCCAGCAGCGAGGTTGCCGAGGCCACAGATACGCAGTATTTT. It codes for CASSEVAEATDTQYF.

This clone was found a few times. The chain combines TRBV4-3 with TRBJ2-2, with D tentatively TRBD2 (6 bases). CDR1 and CDR2 (germline): LGHNA, YSLEER. Trimming removed 0 bases at V and 7 bases at J, with 12 bases between. The CDR3 runs 15 residues. The CDR3 here is CASSQDLSGLGELFF. The CDR3 DNA reads as TGCGCCAGCAGCCAAGATCTGAGCGGGCTCGGGGAGCTGTTTTTT.

The J gene is TRBJ1-5, the V gene TRBV6-1, with D uncertain. V lost 10 bases, J lost 0 bases, and 13 bases lay in between. The CDR3 loop spans 14 amino acids. Germline-derived CDR1 and CDR2 are MNHNS and SASEGT. For the CDR3, the DNA is TGTGCCACGTCCTCGGTTTATAGCAATCAGCCCCAGCATTTT. The encoded protein is CATSSVYSNQPQHF.

The chain recombines TRBV4-1 with TRBJ2-7; D remains unclear. V dropped 2 bases and J dropped 2 bases, with 19 bases sitting between them. Germline CDR1 reads MGHRA; CDR2 reads YSYEKL. The CDR3 covers 17 residues. The CDR3 sequence is CASSQTQASTVAYEQYF. The CDR3 DNA is TGCGCCAGCAGCCAAACCCAGGCGTCAACCGTCGCCTACGAGCAGTACTTC.

The chain employs TRBV19 and TRBJ1-2; 7 bases match TRBD1. Unmatched junction bases numbered 12, after V lost 5 bases and J lost 6 bases. Germline CDR1 reads LNHDA; CDR2 reads SQIVND (reference sequence). The CDR3 is 15 amino acids. The CDR3 loop is CASSPEEGAHDGYTF. The DNA for the CDR3 is TGTGCCAGTAGTCCCGAGGAGGGGGCTCATGATGGCTACACCTTC.

This clone was observed once. The chain combines TRBV9 with TRBJ2-7; TRBD1 matches 7 bases. The CDR3 has 14 amino acids. V shed 6 bases, J shed 4 bases, and the junction held 10 bases outside the gene matches. The germline V gene has CDR1 SGDLS and CDR2 YYNGEE. CDR3 region: CASNGGDRAYEQYF. The DNA for the CDR3 is TGTGCCAGCAACGGTGGGGACAGAGCGTACGAGCAGTACTTC. Combining the CDR3 with reference TRBV9 and TRBJ2-7 gives the whole variable domain DSGVTQTPKHLITATGQRVTLRCSPRSGDLSVYWYQQSLDQGLQFLIQYYNGEERAKGNILERFSAQQFPDLHSELNLSSLELGDSALYFCASNGGDRAYEQYFGPGTRLTVT.

This clone appeared once. The chain carries TRBV4-3 and TRBJ1-1; TRBD1 is a possible D gene (6 bases). The V end lost 4 bases, the J end lost 5 bases, and 14 bases lay between the germline ends. CDR1 and CDR2 (germline): LGHNA, YSLEER. CDR3 length: 14 residues. In DNA, the CDR3 is TGCGCCAGCAGCCCGCTAGACGGGACAACTGAAGCTTTCTTT. Protein product: CASSPLDGTTEAFF.

CDR3 DNA: TGCAGCGTTGATGGGCAGAGCTCCTACGAGCAGTACTTC. Its translation: CSVDGQSSYEQYF. The V and J genes are TRBV29-1 and TRBJ2-7; no definite D call. The CDR3 is 13 residues long. Deletions cut 3 bases from V and 0 bases from J, with 9 bases between. Germline V gene data show CDR1 as SQVTM and CDR2 as ANQGSEA.

This clone occurred a few times. The V gene is TRBV6-5, the J gene TRBJ2-7; D unclear. The V gene's germline CDR1 is MNHEY and CDR2 SVGAGI. The CDR3 extends over 13 amino acids. V dropped 6 bases and J dropped 9 bases, with 18 bases sitting between them. For the CDR3, the DNA is TGTGCCAGCAGCTCTGGAGAAGTCCGTCGGCAGTACTTC. It is translated as CASSSGEVRRQYF.

This clone has only one observation. J is TRBJ1-2 and V is TRBV9, with D possibly matching TRBD1 (5 bases). With 6 bases removed from V and 3 bases from J, the gap between germline ends came to 9 bases. The CDR3 covers 12 residues. Germline assignment: CDR1 SGDLS and CDR2 YYNGEE. The CDR3 nucleotides read TGTGCCAGCAAGGGGATGGACTATGGCTACACCTTC. Translation gives CASKGMDYGYTF.